These 25 T cell receptor beta chains came from one sample sequenced in a study of cytomegalovirus exposure and HLA in healthy donors. PCR amplification relied on 60 Vbeta primers (plus 13 Jbeta primers). Data came from immunoSEQ multiplex PCR; TCRdb stores just in-frame clones and leaves some out. This sample has 120,000 or so clones; roughly three quarters occur once, and the top ten carry 5% to 7.5%. The sample was PBMCs. Receptors were obtained from a man aged 25 to 45 in good health and CMV-seropositive.

Written as DNA, the CDR3 is TGTGCCAGCAGCTTACCAAAACTAGCGGGGGGGCCGTACCTCTACGAGCAGTACTTC. It translates to CASSLPKLAGGPYLYEQYF. The J gene is TRBJ2-7, the V gene TRBV7-8; 13 nucleotides align to TRBD2. Germline V gives CDR1 SGHVS, CDR2 FQNEAQ. V lost 2 bases to trimming and J lost 3 bases; unmatched junction nucleotides: 13. The CDR3 has 19 residues.

The V and J genes are TRBV5-4 and TRBJ2-2; D possibly corresponds to TRBD2 (5 bases). The CDR3 runs 13 residues. Germline V gives CDR1 SGHNT, CDR2 YYREEE (reference sequence). V lost 9 bases, J lost 2 bases, and 11 bases lay in between. CDR3 region: CATGLINTGELFF. The DNA for the CDR3 is TGTGCCACCGGACTCATAAACACCGGGGAGCTGTTTTTT.

The gene calls are TRBV7-3 and TRBJ2-2, with 7 bases fitting TRBD1. From germline, CDR1 is SGHTA and CDR2 FQGTGA. The CDR3 extends over 15 amino acids. V was clipped by 5 bases and J by 3 bases; unmatched bases: 6. For the CDR3, the DNA is TGTGCCAGCAGCATGACTGACAGGGACACCGGGGAGCTGTTTTTT. Protein sequence: CASSMTDRDTGELFF.

This chain connects TRBV5-6 to TRBJ2-1; 11 nucleotides agree with TRBD2. The CDR3 loop spans 15 amino acids. J was trimmed by 5 bases and V by 5 bases; bases with no gene match: 6. CDR1 and CDR2 from the germline V gene are SGHDT and YYEEEE. This CDR3 reads CASRQGLAAHNEQFF. The DNA for the CDR3 is TGTGCCAGCAGACAGGGACTAGCGGCACACAATGAGCAGTTCTTC.

The J gene is TRBJ2-7, the V gene TRBV11-2, with D possibly being TRBD1 (5 bases). This CDR3 contains 14 residues. The V end was cut by 6 bases, the J end by 3 bases, with 15 bases between. Germline values: CDR1 SGHAT, CDR2 FQNNGV. CDR3 bases: TGTGCCAGCAGGCCGCTTTCAGGGTACTACGAGCAGTACTTC. It translates to CASRPLSGYYEQYF. The full variable domain, rest sourced from reference TRBV11-2 and TRBJ2-7, is EAGVAQSPRYKIIEKRQSVAFWCNPISGHATLYWYQQILGQGPKLLIQFQNNGVVDDSQLPKDRFSAERLKGVDSTLKIQPAKLEDSAVYLCASRPLSGYYEQYFGPGTRLTVT.

The chain carries TRBV7-6 and TRBJ2-6; 8 bases fit TRBD1. Germline CDR1 and CDR2: SGHVS and FNYEAQ. This CDR3 is built from 19 residues. The J segment lost 0 bases and the V segment lost 0 bases, leaving 7 bases of the junction unmatched. The CDR3: CASSLARGTGSSGANVLTF. CDR3 in DNA: TGTGCCAGCAGCTTAGCGCGTGGGACAGGCAGCTCTGGGGCCAACGTCCTGACTTTC.

This clone has only one observation. V usage is TRBV18 and J usage is TRBJ1-6; D remains unclear. Trimming removed 3 bases from V and 0 bases from J, with 12 bases in between. The V gene's germline CDR1 is KGHSH and CDR2 LQKENI. The CDR3 spans 17 residues. The CDR3 nucleotides are TGTGCCAGCTCACCGCTCCGACGGGACTCCTATAATTCACCCCTCCACTTT. Translated: CASSPLRRDSYNSPLHF. The full variable domain, with the rest looked up from reference TRBV18 and TRBJ1-6, is NAGVMQNPRHLVRRRGQEARLRCSPMKGHSHVYWYRQLPEEGLKFMVYLQKENIIDESGMPKERFSAEFPKEGPSILRIQQVVRGDSAAYFCASSPLRRDSYNSPLHFGNGTRLTVT.

The chain links TRBV5-1 to TRBJ1-4; TRBD1 might be the D (6 bases). Germline CDR1 and CDR2: SGHRS and YFSETQ. CDR3 size: 15 residues. The ends were cut back, 4 bases at V and 4 bases at J, with 14 bases in the middle. The CDR3 loop is CASSPQGGGNEKLFF. CDR3 sequence (DNA): TGCGCCAGCAGCCCACAGGGCGGTGGTAATGAAAAACTGTTTTTT. The variable domain in full, with the rest retrieved from reference TRBV5-1 and TRBJ1-4, is KAGVTQTPRYLIKTRGQQVTLSCSPISGHRSVSWYQQTPGQGLQFLFEYFSETQRNKGNFPGRFSGRQFSNSRSEMNVSTLELGDSALYLCASSPQGGGNEKLFFGSGTQLSVL.

On this clone itself: Mismatch with germline at one junction end may stem from a read error. The chain carries TRBV7-9 and TRBJ2-7, with a weak D call TRBD2 (5 bases). The CDR3 contains 12 residues. Germline CDR1 SEHNR, CDR2 FQNEAQ (reference sequence). CDR3: CSSSRDSYEQYF. Written as DNA, the CDR3 is TGTTCCAGCAGCCGGGACTCCTACGAGCAGTACTTC.

J is TRBJ1-6 and V is TRBV30; possible D gene TRBD1, 5 bases. Germline CDR1 and CDR2: GTSNPN and SVGIG (reference sequence). The V gene lost 6 bases and the J gene lost 1 base, with 16 bases spanning the gap. This CDR3 contains 16 residues. The CDR3 sequence: CACEEGEASYNSPLHF. The CDR3, as DNA: TGTGCCTGCGAAGAAGGGGAGGCATCCTATAATTCACCCCTCCACTTT.

The CDR3 here is CAWSVGGTYEQYF. The CDR3 DNA reads TGTGCCTGGAGTGTTGGGGGGACCTACGAGCAGTACTTC. This sequence joins TRBV30 and TRBJ2-7; D is perhaps TRBD2 (6 bases). The length of the CDR3 is 13 residues. Germline V lookup: CDR1 GTSNPN, CDR2 SVGIG (reference sequence). V was trimmed by 0 bases and J by 2 bases, leaving 8 bases between them.

This clone appeared a single time. This sequence joins TRBV10-3 and TRBJ1-2, with D unclear. V shed 6 bases and J shed 10 bases, with 18 bases lying between them. Germline values: CDR1 ENHRY, CDR2 SYGVKD. The CDR3 totals 13 residues. The CDR3, as DNA: TGTGCCATCAGCCTCCAAGACAATATGTTCTACACCTTC. It yields the protein CAISLQDNMFYTF.

This clone came up a few times. The chain joins TRBV21-1 to TRBJ2-2; TRBD2 is the table's D call, not checked against the DNA. TRBV21-1 is noted as a pseudogene. The length of the CDR3 is 14 residues. Here the CDR3 reads CASSISPRGGELFF. The DNA of the CDR3 is TGTGCCAGCAGCATCTCTCCTCGGGGCGGGGAGCTGTTTTTT.

This clone was counted a single time. The chain carries TRBV11-2 and TRBJ1-1; no reliable D call. The CDR3 loop spans 14 amino acids. V was shortened by 2 bases and J by 0 bases, with 7 bases between the two germline ends. Germline-derived CDR1 and CDR2 are SGHAT and FQNNGV. The CDR3 sequence: CASSLQIMNTEAFF. For the CDR3, the DNA is TGTGCCAGCAGCTTACAGATCATGAACACTGAAGCTTTCTTT. The full variable domain, with the rest looked up from reference TRBV11-2 and TRBJ1-1, is EAGVAQSPRYKIIEKRQSVAFWCNPISGHATLYWYQQILGQGPKLLIQFQNNGVVDDSQLPKDRFSAERLKGVDSTLKIQPAKLEDSAVYLCASSLQIMNTEAFFGQGTRLTVV.

A word on this clone: Germline and junction disagree at one end, which may indicate a read error. The chain is built from TRBV5-1 and TRBJ1-1, with 9 bases fitting TRBD1. The germline CDR1 and CDR2 sequences are SGHRS and YFSETQ. This CDR3 contains 13 residues. CDR3 in DNA: TGCGCCAGCAGCTTGGAAGTGACAGGGGGTCCTCTCTTT. Translating it yields CASSLEVTGGPLF. Based on the CDR3 plus reference TRBV5-1 and TRBJ1-1, the full variable domain is KAGVTQTPRYLIKTRGQQVTLSCSPISGHRSVSWYQQTPGQGLQFLFEYFSETQRNKGNFPGRFSGRQFSNSRSEMNVSTLELGDSALYLCASSLEVTGGPLFGQGTRLTVV.

The chain has TRBV9 and TRBJ2-7, with TRBD1 identical over 7 bases. Germline lookup yields CDR1 SGDLS and CDR2 YYNGEE. V lost 0 bases, J lost 6 bases, and 9 bases stayed unmatched. CDR3 length: 15 residues. The CDR3 DNA reads TGTGCCAGCAGCGTAGATGACGGGCCAGGGGGCGAGCAGTACTTC. This codes for CASSVDDGPGGEQYF. Combining the CDR3 with reference TRBV9 and TRBJ2-7 gives the whole variable domain DSGVTQTPKHLITATGQRVTLRCSPRSGDLSVYWYQQSLDQGLQFLIQYYNGEERAKGNILERFSAQQFPDLHSELNLSSLELGDSALYFCASSVDDGPGGEQYFGPGTRLTVT.

This clone was seen only once. The chain couples TRBV5-1 to TRBJ2-2; 7 bases align to TRBD1. CDR1 is SGHRS, CDR2 YFSETQ, per germline. Losses at the gene ends were 4 bases for V and 5 bases for J; bases not matched to a gene: 11. CDR3 length equals 16 residues. The CDR3 here is CASSRGQNDTTGELFF. CDR3 coding DNA: TGCGCCAGCAGCAGGGGACAGAATGACACGACCGGGGAGCTGTTTTTT.

The chain is built from TRBV28 and TRBJ1-6; no reliable D call. Germline lookup yields CDR1 MDHEN and CDR2 SYDVKM. The CDR3 runs to 16 residues. The germline V and J ends were trimmed by 4 bases and 6 bases, with 16 bases remaining between them. CDR3 region: CASSSPQAVLNSPLHF. CDR3 bases: TGTGCCAGCAGTTCACCCCAAGCGGTCCTTAATTCACCCCTCCACTTT.

The gene calls are TRBV7-3 and TRBJ2-2; 9 nucleotides agree with TRBD2. Trimming cost V 0 bases and J 3 bases; bases outside gene matches: 8. This CDR3 is built from 18 residues. CDR1 and CDR2 (germline): SGHTA, FQGTGA. The CDR3 is CASSLTSGGGSHTGELFF. For the CDR3, the DNA is TGTGCCAGCAGCTTAACTAGCGGGGGTGGAAGTCACACCGGGGAGCTGTTTTTT.

This clone has a handful of counts. This chain uses TRBV5-6 with TRBJ1-2; 7 bases map to TRBD1. Germline CDR1 SGHDT, CDR2 YYEEEE. Germline trimming cut 2 bases from V and 2 bases from J; bases unmatched to any gene: 0. CDR3 size: 13 residues. The CDR3: CASSLQGNYGYTF. Here the CDR3 DNA reads TGTGCCAGCAGCTTACAGGGGAACTATGGCTACACCTTC.

V is TRBV9 and J is TRBJ2-1, with 11 nucleotides matching TRBD2. The germline CDR1 and CDR2 sequences are SGDLS and YYNGEE. V trimming: 3 bases; J trimming: 7 bases; junction bases outside the gene matches: 9. The CDR3 runs to 16 residues. CDR3 sequence (DNA): TGTGCCAGCAGCGCGGATAGCGGGGGGGCAAGAAATGAGCAGTTCTTC. Its translation: CASSADSGGARNEQFF.

The chain employs TRBV27 and TRBJ1-6; no definite D call. Looked up from germline, CDR1 is MNHEY and CDR2 is SMNVEV (reference sequence). The CDR3 totals 14 residues. Deletions cut 6 bases from V and 5 bases from J, with 11 bases between. CDR3 sequence: CASRRGEDNSPLHF. CDR3 nucleotides: TGTGCCAGCAGACGCGGAGAGGATAATTCACCCCTCCACTTT.

The V call is TRBV5-6, the J call TRBJ2-7; 9 bases match TRBD1. Germline V CDR1 and CDR2: SGHDT, YYEEEE. After removal of 0 bases from V and 1 base from J, the junction contained 8 bases not matched to a gene. The CDR3 covers 17 residues. The CDR3 protein is CASSLVPGGQGSYEQYF. CDR3 DNA: TGTGCCAGCAGCTTGGTGCCGGGGGGACAGGGTTCCTACGAGCAGTACTTC.

This chain connects TRBV10-3 to TRBJ1-1, with 8 bases aligning to TRBD1. With V trimmed by 5 bases and J by 0 bases, 5 bases remained unmatched. From germline, CDR1 is ENHRY and CDR2 SYGVKD. CDR3 length: 15 amino acids. The CDR3 region has the DNA TGTGCCATCAGTTCCCAGGACAGGGTGAACACTGAAGCTTTCTTT. This sequence encodes CAISSQDRVNTEAFF.

The CDR3 nucleotides read TGTGCCAGCAGCCAAGAATACGAGCAGTACTTC. This codes for CASSQEYEQYF. V usage is TRBV14 and J usage is TRBJ2-5; D not certain. The end of the DNA is better explained by TRBJ2-7, so the J call may be wrong. This CDR3 spans 11 amino acids. CDR1 SGHDN and CDR2 FVKESK come from the germline V gene.